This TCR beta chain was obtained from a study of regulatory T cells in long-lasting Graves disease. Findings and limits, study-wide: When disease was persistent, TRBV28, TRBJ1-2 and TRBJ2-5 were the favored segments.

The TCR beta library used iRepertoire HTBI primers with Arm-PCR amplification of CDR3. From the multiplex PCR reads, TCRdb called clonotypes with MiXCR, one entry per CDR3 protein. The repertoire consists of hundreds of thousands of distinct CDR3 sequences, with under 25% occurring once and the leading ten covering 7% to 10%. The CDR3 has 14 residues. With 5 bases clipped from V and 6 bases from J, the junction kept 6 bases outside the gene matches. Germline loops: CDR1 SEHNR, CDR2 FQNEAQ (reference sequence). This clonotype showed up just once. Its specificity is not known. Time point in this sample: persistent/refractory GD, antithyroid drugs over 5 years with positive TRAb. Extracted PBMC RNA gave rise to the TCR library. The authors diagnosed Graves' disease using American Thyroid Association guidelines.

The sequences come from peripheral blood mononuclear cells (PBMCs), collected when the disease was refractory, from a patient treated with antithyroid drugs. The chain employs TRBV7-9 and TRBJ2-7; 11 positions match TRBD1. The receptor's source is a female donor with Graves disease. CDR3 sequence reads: CASSLIGTGGEQYF. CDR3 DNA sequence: TGTGCCAGCAGCCTGATCGGGACAGGGGGCGAGCAGTACTTC.